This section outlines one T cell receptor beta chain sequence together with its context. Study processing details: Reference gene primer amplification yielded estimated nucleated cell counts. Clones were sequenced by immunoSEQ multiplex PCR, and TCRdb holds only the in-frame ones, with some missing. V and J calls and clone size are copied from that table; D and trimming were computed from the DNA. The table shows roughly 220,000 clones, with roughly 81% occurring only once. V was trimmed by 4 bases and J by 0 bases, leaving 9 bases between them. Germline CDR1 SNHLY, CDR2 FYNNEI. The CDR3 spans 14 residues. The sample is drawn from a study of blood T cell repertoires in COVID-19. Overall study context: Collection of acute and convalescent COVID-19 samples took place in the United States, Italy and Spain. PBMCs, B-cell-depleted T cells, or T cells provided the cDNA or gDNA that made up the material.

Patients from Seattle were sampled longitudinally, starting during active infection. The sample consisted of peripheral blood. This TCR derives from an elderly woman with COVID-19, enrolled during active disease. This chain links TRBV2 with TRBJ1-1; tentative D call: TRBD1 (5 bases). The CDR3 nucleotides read TGTGCCAGCAGTGTCCAGGGCTTGAACACTGAAGCTTTCTTT. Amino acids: CASSVQGLNTEAFF.